The sequence of this TCR beta chain was determined in a study of shared clonotypes between healthy human individuals. The CDR3 spans 16 residues. Germline V gives CDR1 SGDLS, CDR2 YYNGEE. With 3 bases removed from V and 0 bases from J, the gap between germline ends came to 15 bases. Genomic DNA per cell subset filled all wells of several immunoSEQ plates. The assay was immunoSEQ multiplex PCR, and TCRdb's table has in-frame clones only and misses some. Of about 2,500,000 clones detected, more than 90% appear once; the ten largest clones hold roughly 0.14%. The source material was naive CD4+ T cells sorted from blood. Documented subset: CD45RA+ positively selected. The chain is built from TRBV9 and TRBJ1-1, with a possible D match to TRBD1 (5 bases). The TCR comes from a young man in good health. DNA for the CDR3: TGTGCCAGCAGCGCCGACAGTTCGCCTTTGAACACTGAAGCTTTCTTT. Residues: CASSADSSPLNTEAFF.